This T cell receptor (beta chain) was found in a study of blood T cells in healthy people across ages (dated by TCRdb to about 2015). Background on the whole study: In model experiments, roughly one uniquely barcoded TCR beta cDNA molecule per two T cells was captured by template switching. Using deep sequencing normalized with unique cDNA molecular identifiers, the study measured how TCR beta repertoire diversity changes with age. The donors were split into four age groups: young (average around 17 years), middle-aged (39), aged (about 56) and long-lived (under 90). To avoid experimental bias, donors of different ages were distributed randomly across sequencing lanes. For two donors (one aged 18 to 29 and one aged 80 or older), the study analyzed two additional independent replicas of 1 million unique cDNA reads from the same blood draw.

What the research found in general, with its limitations: Since profiling was done on bulk unsorted PBMCs, naive and antigen-experienced compartments could not be conclusively compared. Observed TCR beta diversity correlated strongly with the percentage of naive T cells measured by flow cytometry. Because the CMV infection status of the donors was unknown, age-related changes in expanded clonotypes may potentially have been confounded. As age increased, observed TCR beta diversity per million T cells dropped in a roughly linear way, and a significant reduction was already evident by age about 36. Estimates of total diversity from one million sequenced T cells were regarded as lower bounds and underestimates. Compared with the aged group, the long-lived group had more naive CD4+ T cells, fewer expanded clones and increased TCR diversity, a pattern suggesting age selection.

The donors were 40 or so Caucasian individuals from Russia, aged roughly 6 to 90 years, who were systemically healthy. Each donor gave around 9.8 milliliters of peripheral blood, collected into EDTA-treated Vacutainer tubes. Ficoll-Paque density-gradient centrifugation was used to isolate PBMCs, with at least 7 million per sample. Total RNA, at least 6 micrograms per sample, was extracted from PBMCs with Trizol reagent. For every donor, an aliquot of PBMCs went through flow cytometry to measure the percentages of naive CD45RAhigh/CD27high T cells. The germline V gene (reference sequence) yields DFQATT for CDR1 and SNEGSKA for CDR2. The CDR3 holds 13 amino acids from the cysteine to the phenylalanine. Just the 39-base CDR3 DNA is kept, in frame starting at base 1. Trimming costs V 5 bases and J 0 bases, and their ends lie 8 bases apart. This clonotype was seen repeatedly, ten times or more. There is no known antigen for this receptor. Per-base quality was not reported, and no clone a single base away is much larger than it.

Libraries were built with 5' RACE. Sequenced using an Illumina HiSeq 2500. The second PCR ran for about 7 to 11 cycles and used a J-beta primer mix along with a sample-barcoded 5' primer. A template-switch 5' adaptor carrying 12 random nucleotides introduced a unique molecular identifier onto each TCR beta cDNA molecule. At least 3 million CDR3-containing paired-end reads were obtained from each sample. All of the RNA was converted into first-strand cDNA using the Mint cDNA synthesis kit, with a TRBC-specific oligonucleotide serving as the primer. Following uracil-DNA glycosylase treatment, a first 18-cycle PCR with universal primers M1SS and BC2_uni_R was performed on all cDNA. The original methods were these. For normalization, 1 million high-quality reads, each with a distinct molecular identifier, were randomly selected from each sample. Instead of being binned into consensus sequences, reads with shared molecular identifiers were discarded. MiTCR, set to a Q25 quality threshold and the strictest error-elimination algorithm, was used for CDR3 identification, clonotype clustering and error correction. A nonparametric unseen species model using Euler transformation provided a lower-bound estimate of total TCR beta diversity. The public reads were reanalyzed by TCRdb: fastp trimming at Q25, MiXCR alignment, in-frame beta chains only. Rows matching on CDR3 protein sequence are summarized as one entry with the most common DNA and genes. The V and J calls follow TCRdb's processing rather than the paper's. The sample records hundreds of thousands of distinct CDR3 sequences, about 30% of which are singletons. 15% to 19% of the sample rests with the top ten.

Sample: blood. This receptor was taken from a woman aged 80 or over in good health. The sequence links TRBV20-1 to TRBJ2-4; the D segment cannot be called with confidence. The CDR3 reads CSASGLAKNIQYF. The nucleotide sequence is TGCAGTGCTTCCGGGCTAGCCAAAAACATTCAGTACTTC.